These 18 T cell receptor beta chains share one sample of origin, sequenced in a study of T-cell reconstitution after alpha-beta-depleted transplantation in children. The TCRbeta library incorporated unique molecular identifiers. MiXCR, applied by TCRdb to the PCR reads, yields one record per CDR3 protein. Among about 870,000 distinct CDR3 sequences listed, 16% were seen once. The sequencing here drew on PBMCs, mostly from graft donor cells, taken 360 days after TCRalphabeta/CD19-depleted stem cell transplant. These receptors all stem from a male patient between 5 and 17 years old who had a stem cell transplant for acute lymphoblastic leukemia, so the T cells may come from the graft donor.

The chain is built from TRBV12-3 or TRBV12-4 and TRBJ1-5; D is possibly TRBD1 (5 bases). The CDR3 sequence is 15 residues long. The V end lost 2 bases, the J end lost 3 bases, and 11 bases lay between the germline ends. The CDR3 region is CASSLWGSLNQPQHF. The DNA for the CDR3 is TGTGCCAGCAGTTTATGGGGGAGCCTCAATCAGCCCCAGCATTTT.

The J gene is TRBJ2-1, the V gene TRBV20-1, with 9 bases matching TRBD2. This CDR3 contains 18 residues. V dropped 6 bases and J dropped 3; count of bases not matched to a gene: 18. Germline V lookup: CDR1 DFQATT, CDR2 SNEGSKA (reference sequence). CDR3 sequence (DNA): TGCAGTGCCCCAGGGGCCGTTAGCAGCGGGAGGAACTACAATGAGCAGTTCTTC. It is translated as CSAPGAVSSGRNYNEQFF.

J is TRBJ2-2 and V is TRBV15, with 14 bases lining up with TRBD2. CDR1 is LNHNV, CDR2 YYDKDF, per germline (reference sequence). The CDR3 has 19 residues. J lost 5 bases, V lost 3 bases, and 11 bases had no gene match. CDR3 sequence (DNA): TGTGCCACCAGCAGTGGGGGACTAGCGGGAGAATCGAGGACCGGGGAGCTGTTTTTT. It is translated as CATSSGGLAGESRTGELFF.

The V call is TRBV19, the J call TRBJ1-2; no firm D call. V lost 6 bases, J lost 4 bases, and 18 bases lay in between. CDR1 LNHDA and CDR2 SQIVND come from the germline V gene (reference sequence). The CDR3 totals 15 residues. The CDR3 reads CASRKRAFNAYGYTF. The CDR3 DNA reads as TGTGCCAGTAGAAAGAGGGCGTTTAATGCCTATGGCTACACCTTC. Complete variable domain (other parts from reference TRBV19 and TRBJ1-2): DGGITQSPKYLFRKEGQNVTLSCEQNLNHDAMYWYRQDPGQGLRLIYYSQIVNDFQKGDIAEGYSVSREKKESFPLTVTSAQKNPTAFYLCASRKRAFNAYGYTFGSGTRLTVV.

This clonotype appeared a few times. The chain carries TRBV5-1 and TRBJ2-7, with a weak D call TRBD2 (5 bases). Trimming shortened V by 0 bases and J by 6 bases, and 16 bases separated the two germline ends. The germline gives CDR1 SGHRS, CDR2 YFSETQ. The CDR3 contains 15 residues. Written as DNA, the CDR3 is TGCGCCAGCAGCTTGGTTTCGAGCGGAGGCGGCGAGCAGTACTTC. This translates into CASSLVSSGGGEQYF.

The chain is built from TRBV12-3 or TRBV12-4 and TRBJ2-7; TRBD2 matches at 7 bases. V was clipped by 3 bases and J by 5 bases; unmatched bases: 7. The CDR3 length is 14 residues. CDR3 sequence reads: CASSFWRESHEQYF. The CDR3 region has the DNA TGTGCCAGCAGTTTCTGGCGGGAGTCCCACGAGCAGTACTTC.

The V gene is TRBV12-3 or TRBV12-4, the J gene TRBJ1-2; D not certain. The length of the CDR3 is 13 residues. The V and J ends lost 1 base and 4 bases respectively, with 7 bases between them. This CDR3 is CASSLVGRYGYTF. The CDR3 DNA is TGTGCCAGCAGTTTAGTAGGGCGCTATGGCTACACCTTC.

The V call is TRBV29-1, the J call TRBJ2-7; D unresolved. CDR1 is SQVTM and CDR2 is ANQGSEA in the germline V gene. Trimming pared 4 bases from V and 0 bases from J, leaving 13 bases between. This CDR3 has 14 amino acids. CDR3 in amino acids: CSVGKESSSYEQYF. The CDR3 region has the DNA TGCAGCGTTGGGAAGGAATCCTCCTCCTACGAGCAGTACTTC.

This clonotype came up a few times. CDR3 region: CASSVLWTYNEQFF. The CDR3 bases are TGTGCCAGCAGTGTTCTCTGGACATACAATGAGCAGTTCTTC. The rearrangement joins TRBV2 to TRBJ2-1, with D possibly being TRBD1 (5 bases). In germline, CDR1 is SNHLY, CDR2 FYNNEI. This CDR3 has 14 amino acids. The V end lost 4 bases, the J end lost 4 bases, and 11 bases lay between the germline ends. The full variable domain, in which reference TRBV2 and TRBJ2-1 provide the parts outside the CDR3, is EPEVTQTPSHQVTQMGQEVILRCVPISNHLYFYWYRQILGQKVEFLVSFYNNEISEKSEIFDDQFSVERPDGSNFTLKIRSTKLEDSAMYFCASSVLWTYNEQFFGPGTRLTVL.

Concerning this clonotype: At one of its ends the junction is not consistent with the germline gene, which may arise from a read error. V usage is TRBV5-1 and J usage is TRBJ1-2, with 9 bases fitting TRBD1. This CDR3 region has 15 residues. Germline-derived CDR1 and CDR2 are SGHRS and YFSETQ. The CDR3 region has the DNA TGCGCCGGCAGCTCCGGACAGGGGTGGTCCTATGGCTACACCTTC. Protein product: CAGSSGQGWSYGYTF.

This clonotype showed up just a few times. The chain recombines TRBV5-1 with TRBJ1-6; 10 bases are a match to TRBD1. Germline V lookup: CDR1 SGHRS, CDR2 YFSETQ. The CDR3 is made up of 15 amino acids. V shed 2 bases, J shed 10 bases, and the junction held 6 bases outside the gene matches. CDR3 nucleotide sequence: TGCGCCAGCAGCTTACGGGACAGGGGCTCATCACCCCTCCACTTT. It specifies CASSLRDRGSSPLHF. Drawing the rest from reference TRBV5-1 and TRBJ1-6, the complete variable domain is KAGVTQTPRYLIKTRGQQVTLSCSPISGHRSVSWYQQTPGQGLQFLFEYFSETQRNKGNFPGRFSGRQFSNSRSEMNVSTLELGDSALYLCASSLRDRGSSPLHFGNGTRLTVT.

J is TRBJ2-5 and V is TRBV20-1, with TRBD2 matching 7 bases. In germline, CDR1 is DFQATT, CDR2 SNEGSKA (reference sequence). The CDR3 is 15 residues long. The trim removed 0 bases at V and 5 bases at J, leaving 9 bases unmatched. The CDR3 DNA reads TGCAGTGCTAGAGATTGGGGAGGGCCAGGGGAGACCCAGTACTTC. As protein: CSARDWGGPGETQYF.

About this clonotype: This may be a read error: a much more frequent sequence differs by one nucleotide. This chain joins TRBV11-1 and TRBJ1-1; 10 bases are a match to TRBD1. In germline, CDR1 is SGHAT, CDR2 FQDESV (reference sequence). The length of the CDR3 is 15 residues. CDR3 sequence reads: CSSSQGQGSGTEAFF. The CDR3 DNA follows: TGTTCCAGCAGCCAGGGACAGGGGAGCGGCACTGAAGCTTTCTTT.

This clonotype turned up a few times. V usage is TRBV29-1 and J usage is TRBJ2-3; TRBD2 aligns across 7 bases. The CDR3 contains 13 residues. The V and J ends lost 4 bases and 5 bases, in that order; junction bases with no gene match: 6. Germline CDR1 is SQVTM and CDR2 is ANQGSEA. This CDR3 reads CSVASGGIDTQYF. The CDR3, as DNA: TGCAGCGTTGCTAGCGGAGGAATAGATACGCAGTATTTT.

The chain recombines TRBV4-1 with TRBJ2-3, with 10 bases aligning to TRBD2. The CDR3 extends over 17 amino acids. CDR1 MGHRA and CDR2 YSYEKL come from the germline V gene. V was pared by 1 base and J by 2 bases, with 6 bases of the junction left unmatched. In DNA form, the CDR3 reads TGCGCCAGCAGCCAAGCTGGACTAGCGGTTTTCACAGATACGCAGTATTTT. This translates into CASSQAGLAVFTDTQYF.

The V call is TRBV27, the J call TRBJ1-1, with 7 bases lining up with TRBD1. The CDR3 covers 16 residues. From germline, CDR1 is MNHEY and CDR2 SMNVEV (reference sequence). J was trimmed by 1 base and V by 5 bases; bases with no gene match: 10. The CDR3: CASSPIDRAPNTEAFF. CDR3 nucleotide sequence: TGTGCCAGCAGTCCCATCGACAGGGCGCCGAACACTGAAGCTTTCTTT.

This clonotype turned up a few times. V is TRBV24-1 and J is TRBJ2-1; 7 bases agree with TRBD1. This CDR3 comprises 16 residues. With V trimmed by 5 bases and J by 6 bases, 12 bases remained unmatched. Germline CDR1 is KGHDR and CDR2 is SFDVKD. Written as DNA, the CDR3 is TGTGCCACCAGTGGCGACAGGGCCGTAACTCCCAATGAGCAGTTCTTC. It specifies CATSGDRAVTPNEQFF.

The chain recombines TRBV12-3 or TRBV12-4 with TRBJ2-7; 7 positions agree with TRBD1. With 5 bases clipped from V and 5 bases from J, the junction kept 12 bases outside the gene matches. CDR3 length equals 15 residues. The CDR3 nucleotides are TGTGCCAGCAGTCCTAGACAGGGAACCTTCCACGAGCAGTACTTC. Its translation: CASSPRQGTFHEQYF.